This record looks at one TCR beta chain sequence and its context. Its cognate antigen is unknown. There are 15 residues in the CDR3. CDR1 and CDR2 (germline): SNHLY, FYNNEI. J gave up 6 bases and V 0 bases, and 5 bases lay outside the gene matches. The data stem from a study of regulatory dendritic cells for organ transplantation. Study results and limitations: The authors noted considerable between-person heterogeneity in alloreactive memory CD8+ cells. Naive T cells showed high diversity, memory cells less, memory CD8+ least. Memory CD8+ clonal expansion seemed more limited with regulatory than mature dendritic cells.

Sequencing was performed with immunoSEQ multiplex PCR; in TCRdb, only in-frame clones are kept and a portion is missing. The sample holds 18,000 or so clones, less than 85% seen once. Sorted T cells were CFSE-labeled and cultured 4 to 5 days with allogeneic regulatory or mature dendritic cells at 1:10. Sequencing input: memory CD4+ T cells from blood cultured with regulatory dendritic cells. Subset: CD45RO+ memory T cells. The receptor was derived from a human donor in good health. The chain employs TRBV2 and TRBJ2-3; 8 bases fit TRBD1. CDR3 DNA sequence: TGTGCCAGCAGTGAAGCGAGGACAGGGTGGGATACGCAGTATTTT. Translation gives CASSEARTGWDTQYF. Using reference TRBV2 and TRBJ2-3 for the parts outside the CDR3, the full variable domain is EPEVTQTPSHQVTQMGQEVILRCVPISNHLYFYWYRQILGQKVEFLVSFYNNEISEKSEIFDDQFSVERPDGSNFTLKIRSTKLEDSAMYFCASSEARTGWDTQYFGPGTRLTVL.